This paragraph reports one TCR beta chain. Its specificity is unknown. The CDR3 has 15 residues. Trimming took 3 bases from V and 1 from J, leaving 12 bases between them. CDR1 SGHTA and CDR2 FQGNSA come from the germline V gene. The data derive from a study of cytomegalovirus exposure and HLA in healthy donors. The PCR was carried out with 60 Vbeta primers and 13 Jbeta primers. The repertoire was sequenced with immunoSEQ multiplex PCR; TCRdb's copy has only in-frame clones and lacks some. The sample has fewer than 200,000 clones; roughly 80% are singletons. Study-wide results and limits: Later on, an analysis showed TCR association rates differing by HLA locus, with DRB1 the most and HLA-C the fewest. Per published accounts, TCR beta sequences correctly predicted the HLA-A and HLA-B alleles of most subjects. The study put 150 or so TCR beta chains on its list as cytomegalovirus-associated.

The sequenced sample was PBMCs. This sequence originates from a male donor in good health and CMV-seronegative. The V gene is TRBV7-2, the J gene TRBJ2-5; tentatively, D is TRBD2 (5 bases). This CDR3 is CASSFGGGLQETQYF. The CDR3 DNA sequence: TGTGCCAGCAGCTTCGGCGGCGGACTCCAAGAGACCCAGTACTTC.